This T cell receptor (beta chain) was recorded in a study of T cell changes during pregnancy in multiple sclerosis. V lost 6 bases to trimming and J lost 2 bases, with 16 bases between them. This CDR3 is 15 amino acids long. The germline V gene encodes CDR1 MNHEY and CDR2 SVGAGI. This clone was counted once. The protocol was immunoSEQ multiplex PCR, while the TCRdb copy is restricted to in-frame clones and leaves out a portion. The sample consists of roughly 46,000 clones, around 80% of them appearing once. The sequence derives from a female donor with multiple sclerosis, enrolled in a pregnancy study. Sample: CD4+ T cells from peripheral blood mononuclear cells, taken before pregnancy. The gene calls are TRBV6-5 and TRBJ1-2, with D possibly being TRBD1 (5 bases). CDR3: CASRDGGEYNYGYTF. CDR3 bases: TGTGCCAGCAGAGACGGGGGGGAATACAACTATGGCTACACCTTC.